A single sample is the source of the 25 T cell receptor beta chains below, sequenced in a study of CD8 T cells in Susac syndrome. Random hexamers primed reverse transcription of roughly 0.5 to 1 ug RNA. TCRdb called the immunoSEQ multiplex PCR reads again in MiXCR, with one record for every CDR3 protein. Among under 550,000 distinct CDR3 sequences listed, 75% to 90% were seen once. Sequenced: CD8+ T cells from PBMCs. These receptors were collected from a human donor with multiple sclerosis.

This clonotype showed up just once. V is TRBV11-3 and J is TRBJ2-2; D unclear. Trimming took 1 base from V and 5 from J, leaving 11 bases between them. Germline CDR1 is SGHNT and CDR2 is YENEEA. This CDR3 is built from 15 residues. The CDR3 loop is CASSLARSMTGELFF. The CDR3 DNA follows: TGTGCCAGCAGCTTAGCTAGGTCTATGACCGGGGAGCTGTTTTTT.

The chain couples TRBV6-1 to TRBJ1-1; D call uncertain. CDR3 length: 14 amino acids. The germline gives CDR1 MNHNS, CDR2 SASEGT. Trimming shortened V by 5 bases and J by 6 bases, and 16 bases separated the two germline ends. The chain's CDR3 is CASSRAGYTAEAFF. CDR3 nucleotide sequence: TGTGCCAGCAGTAGAGCCGGCTACACTGCTGAAGCTTTCTTT.

This rearrangement joins TRBV4-1 to TRBJ2-3, with TRBD2 matching over 11 bases. The CDR3 has 18 amino acids. V gave up 0 bases and J gave up 5 bases; unmatched junction bases: 10. Germline V gene sequence: CDR1 MGHRA, CDR2 YSYEKL. CDR3 loop: CASSQDSLAGGVEDTQYF. The DNA for the CDR3 is TGCGCCAGCAGCCAAGACTCCCTAGCGGGAGGTGTTGAAGATACGCAGTATTTT.

The chain's CDR3 is CASSNRGTGSKYNNSPLHF. The CDR3 bases are TGTGCCAGCAGTAACAGAGGGACAGGGAGCAAGTACAATAATTCACCCCTCCACTTT. The rearrangement uses TRBV6-5 and TRBJ1-6; 9 positions match TRBD1. The germline V gene has CDR1 MNHEY and CDR2 SVGAGI. With 5 bases clipped from V and 5 bases from J, the junction kept 16 bases outside the gene matches. The CDR3 runs to 19 residues.

The genes are TRBV20-1 and TRBJ2-3; TRBD2 aligns across 8 bases. Germline CDR1 and CDR2: DFQATT and SNEGSKA (reference sequence). The length of the CDR3 is 15 residues. V shed 6 bases, J shed 2 bases, and the junction held 10 bases outside the gene matches. The CDR3 sequence is CSANPSGPPTDTQYF. In DNA, the CDR3 is TGCAGTGCAAACCCTAGCGGGCCCCCCACAGATACGCAGTATTTT.

V is TRBV7-9 and J is TRBJ1-1; D not resolved. V lost 5 bases, J lost 1 base, and 17 bases lay in between. The CDR3 extends over 16 amino acids. The germline gives CDR1 SEHNR, CDR2 FQNEAQ (reference sequence). CDR3 in DNA: TGTGCCAGCAGCCCCGGAAAGGAGGTGGAGAACACTGAAGCTTTCTTT. Protein product: CASSPGKEVENTEAFF.

The chain uses TRBV6-4 and TRBJ1-5; a possible D gene is TRBD1 (6 bases). The CDR3 totals 13 residues. The germline V gene has CDR1 MRHNA and CDR2 SNTAGT. V dropped 5 bases and J dropped 9 bases, with 14 bases sitting between them. The CDR3, as DNA: TGTGCCAGCAGTCCGACAGGAGAATCGCCCCAGCATTTT. Translating it yields CASSPTGESPQHF.

The V gene is TRBV7-8, the J gene TRBJ2-2; perhaps D is TRBD1 or TRBD2 (5 bases each). V lost 2 bases, J lost 2 bases, and 12 bases lay in between. CDR1 is SGHVS and CDR2 is FQNEAQ in the germline V gene. CDR3 size: 16 residues. CDR3 region: CASSLYAGTNTGELFF. CDR3 bases: TGTGCCAGCAGCTTATATGCAGGGACCAACACCGGGGAGCTGTTTTTT.

V and J are TRBV4-1 and TRBJ2-7; D perhaps matches TRBD2 (5 bases). The CDR3 contains 15 residues. V dropped 6 bases and J dropped 0 bases, with 15 bases sitting between them. Germline CDR1 and CDR2: MGHRA and YSYEKL. The CDR3 nucleotides read TGCGCCAGCAGAGACGGACTCTCGAGCTCCTACGAGCAGTACTTC. It is translated as CASRDGLSSSYEQYF.

Concerning this clonotype itself: One end of the junction does not line up with germline, which may come from a read error. The rearrangement joins TRBV29-1 to TRBJ2-1, with 10 positions matching TRBD2. The CDR3 runs 15 residues. The germline gives CDR1 SQVTM, CDR2 ANQGSEA. The CDR3 nucleotides read TGCAGCGTGGAAGTGCTAGCGGGGGCCTACAATGAGCAGTTCTTC. Translating gives CSVEVLAGAYNEQFF.

The chain couples TRBV29-1 to TRBJ1-4, with D perhaps TRBD1 (5 bases). Germline V gene lookup returns CDR1 SQVTM and CDR2 ANQGSEA. The germline V and J ends were trimmed by 4 bases and 8 bases, with 17 bases remaining between them. The CDR3 contains 14 residues. CDR3 in DNA: TGCAGCGTTGGGGACCAACCTGGCCCCGAAAAACTGTTTTTT. Encoded protein: CSVGDQPGPEKLFF.

The rearrangement links TRBV11-2 to TRBJ2-7; a possible D gene is TRBD2 (5 bases). Between the trimmed V and J ends, which lost 1 base and 4 bases, there was a span of 14 bases. CDR1 is SGHAT and CDR2 is FQNNGV in the germline V gene. The CDR3 covers 15 residues. The CDR3 region has the DNA TGTGCCAGCAGCTTAGCTACAGTGAGCGGATACGAGCAGTACTTC. Translated, it gives CASSLATVSGYEQYF.

This clonotype was recorded only once. The chain couples TRBV6-2 or TRBV6-3 to TRBJ2-3; TRBD2 matches at 12 bases. Germline assignment: CDR1 MNHEY and CDR2 SVGEGT. V gave up 5 bases and J gave up 7 bases; unmatched junction bases: 4. The CDR3 extends over 14 amino acids. The DNA for the CDR3 is TGTGCCAGCAGTCTAGCGGGAGGGCCGAATACGCAGTATTTT. Translating gives CASSLAGGPNTQYF.

A single count supports this clonotype. V usage is TRBV4-1 and J usage is TRBJ2-7; 11 bases match TRBD1. CDR3 length: 16 amino acids. The germline CDR1 and CDR2 sequences are MGHRA and YSYEKL. The V and J ends lost 0 bases and 3 bases, in that order; junction bases with no gene match: 4. The CDR3 DNA follows: TGCGCCAGCAGCCAAGATCCGGACAGGGGGCACTACGAGCAGTACTTC. This translates into CASSQDPDRGHYEQYF.

The rearrangement uses TRBV9 and TRBJ2-7; D is perhaps TRBD2 (5 bases). With 4 bases removed from V and 9 bases from J, the gap between germline ends came to 23 bases. Germline V gives CDR1 SGDLS, CDR2 YYNGEE. The CDR3 is 15 amino acids. The CDR3 region is CASSRSFEGEAAQYF. CDR3 nucleotides: TGTGCCAGCAGCAGAAGTTTCGAGGGCGAGGCTGCGCAGTACTTC.

This sequence joins TRBV5-5 and TRBJ1-5; no clear D gene. Germline V gene data show CDR1 as SGHKS and CDR2 as YYEKEE (reference sequence). The CDR3 contains 13 residues. Trimming pared 0 bases from V and 4 bases from J, leaving 5 bases between. Written as DNA, the CDR3 is TGTGCCAGCAGCTTGGAGACGAATCAGCCCCAGCATTTT. This codes for CASSLETNQPQHF.

In DNA, the CDR3 is TGTGCCAGCAGTTCTCTGACAGGGGGCAATCAGCCCCAGCATTTT. It is translated as CASSSLTGGNQPQHF. This chain uses TRBV28 with TRBJ1-5; 8 bases align to TRBD1. The CDR3 runs to 15 residues. Germline CDR1 reads MDHEN; CDR2 reads SYDVKM. With V trimmed by 4 bases and J by 2 bases, 4 bases remained unmatched.

The DNA for the CDR3 is TGTGCCAGCAGCTTGCAGCGGGAGGGGTACGAGCAGTACTTC. This sequence encodes CASSLQREGYEQYF. The rearrangement joins TRBV5-4 to TRBJ2-7; 10 bases align to TRBD2. The germline gives CDR1 SGHNT, CDR2 YYREEE (reference sequence). With V trimmed by 1 base and J by 4 bases, 2 bases remained unmatched. This CDR3 has 14 amino acids.

V usage is TRBV10-2 and J usage is TRBJ2-1; D might be TRBD2 (6 bases). This CDR3 has 14 residues. The germline gives CDR1 WSHSY, CDR2 SAAADI. The germline V and J ends were trimmed by 6 bases and 9 bases, with 18 bases remaining between them. The CDR3 is CASRDGSGGVEQFF. The DNA of the CDR3 is TGCGCCAGCAGGGATGGCTCAGGAGGGGTTGAGCAGTTCTTC.

The chain recombines TRBV5-1 with TRBJ2-1; no reliable D call. The V end lost 2 bases, the J end lost 5 bases, and 23 bases lay between the germline ends. The CDR3 runs to 18 residues. The V gene's germline CDR1 is SGHRS and CDR2 YFSETQ. This chain's CDR3 is CASSFYPGRAKVDNEQFF. DNA for the CDR3: TGCGCCAGCAGCTTTTATCCTGGTCGGGCCAAGGTTGACAATGAGCAGTTCTTC.

The CDR3 DNA reads TGTGCCAGCAGCTCGACGGACTACCAAGAGACCCAGTACTTC. Its protein product is CASSSTDYQETQYF. V is TRBV13 and J is TRBJ2-5, with D perhaps matching TRBD2 (5 bases). The V end was cut by 4 bases, the J end by 0 bases, with 9 bases between. From germline, CDR1 is PRHDT and CDR2 FYEKMQ (reference sequence). The CDR3 has 14 amino acids.

V is TRBV6-1 and J is TRBJ2-5; D is ambiguous. CDR3 length: 13 residues. V was trimmed by 8 bases and J by 2 bases, leaving 12 bases between them. Germline loops: CDR1 MNHNS, CDR2 SASEGT. The CDR3 reads CASCPPGQETQYF. The CDR3 DNA is TGTGCCAGCTGTCCCCCTGGGCAAGAGACCCAGTACTTC.

The chain carries TRBV10-3 and TRBJ2-3; TRBD1 matches 8 bases. V lost 4 bases to trimming and J lost 0 bases; unmatched junction nucleotides: 6. The CDR3 has 16 amino acids. Germline loops: CDR1 ENHRY, CDR2 SYGVKD. DNA of the CDR3: TGTGCCATCAGTGGGGGACAGGAATCTAGCACAGATACGCAGTATTTT. Its protein product is CAISGGQESSTDTQYF.

The V and J genes are TRBV27 and TRBJ1-5; D is ambiguous. V was trimmed by 3 bases and J by 4 bases, leaving 10 bases between them. The CDR3 is 14 residues long. Germline CDR1 reads MNHEY; CDR2 reads SMNVEV (reference sequence). CDR3 residues: CASSFGQPNQPQHF. In DNA form, the CDR3 reads TGTGCCAGCAGTTTCGGGCAGCCTAATCAGCCCCAGCATTTT.

The chain links TRBV27 to TRBJ2-7; D uncertain. This CDR3 region has 14 residues. The germline V gene encodes CDR1 MNHEY and CDR2 SMNVEV (reference sequence). V was shortened by 6 bases and J by 1 base, with 13 bases between the two germline ends. The chain's CDR3 is CASSNLERSYEQYF. The CDR3 coding sequence is TGTGCCAGCAGCAATCTAGAGAGATCCTACGAGCAGTACTTC.